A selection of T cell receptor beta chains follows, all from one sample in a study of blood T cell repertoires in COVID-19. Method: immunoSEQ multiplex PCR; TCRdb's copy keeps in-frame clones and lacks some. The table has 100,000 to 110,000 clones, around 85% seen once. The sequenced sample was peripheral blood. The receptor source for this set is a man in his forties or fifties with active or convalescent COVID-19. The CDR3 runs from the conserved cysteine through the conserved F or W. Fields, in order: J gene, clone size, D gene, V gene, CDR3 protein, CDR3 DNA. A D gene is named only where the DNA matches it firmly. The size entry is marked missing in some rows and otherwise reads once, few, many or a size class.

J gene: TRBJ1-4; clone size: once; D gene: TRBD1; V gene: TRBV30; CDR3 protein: CAWSEKPDREKLFF; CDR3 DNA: TGTGCCTGGAGTGAAAAACCGGACAGGGAAAAACTGTTTTTT
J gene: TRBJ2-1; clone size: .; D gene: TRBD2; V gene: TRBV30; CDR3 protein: CAWSAGTSGNNEQFF; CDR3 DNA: TGTGCCTGGAGTGCCGGGACTAGCGGAAACAATGAGCAGTTCTTC
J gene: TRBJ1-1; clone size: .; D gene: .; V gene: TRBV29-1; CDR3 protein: CSVVGGLMNTEAFF; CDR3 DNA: TGCAGCGTTGTTGGGGGGTTGATGAACACTGAAGCTTTCTTT
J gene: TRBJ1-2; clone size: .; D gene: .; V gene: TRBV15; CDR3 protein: CATSRGERRGYGYTF; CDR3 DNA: TGTGCCACCAGCAGAGGGGAGAGGAGGGGCTATGGCTACACCTTC
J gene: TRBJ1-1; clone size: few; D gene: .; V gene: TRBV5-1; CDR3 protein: CASSSGEDTEAFF; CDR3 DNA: TGCGCCAGCAGTTCGGGGGAGGACACTGAAGCTTTCTTT
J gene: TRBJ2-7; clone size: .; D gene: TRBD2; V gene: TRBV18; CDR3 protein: CASSGLAGEYEQYF; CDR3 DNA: TGTGCCAGCTCAGGACTAGCGGGAGAGTACGAGCAGTACTTC
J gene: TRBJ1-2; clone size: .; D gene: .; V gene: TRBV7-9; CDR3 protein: CASSAGRGGGYTF; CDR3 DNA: TGTGCCAGCAGCGCCGGGAGGGGAGGAGGCTACACCTTC
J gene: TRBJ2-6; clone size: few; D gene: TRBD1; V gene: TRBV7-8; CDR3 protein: CATRTGISGANVLTF; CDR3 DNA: TGTGCCACCCGGACAGGGATATCTGGGGCCAACGTCCTGACTTTC
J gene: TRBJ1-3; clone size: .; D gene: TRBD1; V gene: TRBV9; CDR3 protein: CASSVVGDQGAPGNTIYF; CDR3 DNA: TGTGCCAGCAGCGTAGTGGGGGATCAGGGGGCGCCTGGAAACACCATATATTTT
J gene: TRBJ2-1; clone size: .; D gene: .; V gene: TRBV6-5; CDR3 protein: CASRADSYNEQFF; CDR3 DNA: TGTGCCAGCAGGGCGGACAGTTACAATGAGCAGTTCTTC
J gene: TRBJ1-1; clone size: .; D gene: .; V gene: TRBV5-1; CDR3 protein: CASSLYGGDTEAFF; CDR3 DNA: TGCGCCAGCAGCTTGTACGGGGGAGACACTGAAGCTTTCTTT
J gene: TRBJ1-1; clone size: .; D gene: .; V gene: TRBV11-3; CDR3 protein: CASSFSGDTEAFF; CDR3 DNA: TGTGCCAGCAGCTTTTCAGGGGACACTGAAGCTTTCTTT
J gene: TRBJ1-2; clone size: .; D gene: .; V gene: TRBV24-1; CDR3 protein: CATSASNYGYTF; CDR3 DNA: TGTGCCACCAGTGCTAGCAACTATGGCTACACCTTC
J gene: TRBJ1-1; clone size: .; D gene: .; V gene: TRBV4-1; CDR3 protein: CASSQGPGRGAFF; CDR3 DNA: TGCGCCAGCAGCCAAGGGCCGGGGAGGGGAGCTTTCTTT
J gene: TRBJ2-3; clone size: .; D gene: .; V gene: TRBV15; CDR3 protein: CATSRGGSIDGTDTQYF; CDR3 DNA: TGTGCCACCAGCAGAGGAGGGTCTATAGACGGCACAGATACGCAGTATTTT
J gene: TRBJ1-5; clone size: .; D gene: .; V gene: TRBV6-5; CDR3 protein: CASSPNQPGNQPQHF; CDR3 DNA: TGTGCCAGCAGTCCAAACCAACCGGGGAATCAGCCCCAGCATTTT
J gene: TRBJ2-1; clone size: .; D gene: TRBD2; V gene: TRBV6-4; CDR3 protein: CASSEPGGPIGEQFF; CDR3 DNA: TGTGCCAGCAGTGAGCCGGGAGGGCCAATTGGTGAGCAGTTCTTC
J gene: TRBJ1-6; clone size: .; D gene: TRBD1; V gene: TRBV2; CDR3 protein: CASRARTGVNSPLHF; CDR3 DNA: TGTGCCAGCAGGGCAAGGACAGGGGTTAATTCACCCCTCCACTTT
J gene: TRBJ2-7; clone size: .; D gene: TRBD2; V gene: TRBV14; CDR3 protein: CASSQWTSGRVSYEQYF; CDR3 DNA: TGTGCCAGCAGCCAATGGACTAGCGGGAGAGTGTCCTACGAGCAGTACTTC
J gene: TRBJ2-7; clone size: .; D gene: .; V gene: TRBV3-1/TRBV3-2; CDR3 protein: CASSQVAYEQYF; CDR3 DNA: TGTGCCAGCAGCCAAGTCGCCTACGAGCAGTACTTC
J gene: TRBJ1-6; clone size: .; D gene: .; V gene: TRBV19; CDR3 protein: CASRWANNSPLHF; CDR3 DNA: TGTGCCAGTAGATGGGCCAATAATTCACCCCTCCACTTT
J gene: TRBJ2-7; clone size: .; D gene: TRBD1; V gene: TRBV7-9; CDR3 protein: CASSLVERGQGLRAYEQYF; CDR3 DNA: TGTGCCAGCAGCTTAGTCGAAAGGGGACAGGGTTTACGGGCTTACGAGCAGTACTTC
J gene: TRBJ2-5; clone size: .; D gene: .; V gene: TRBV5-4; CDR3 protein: CASSSQGRETQYF; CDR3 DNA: TGTGCCAGCAGCTCGCAGGGGAGAGAGACCCAGTACTTC
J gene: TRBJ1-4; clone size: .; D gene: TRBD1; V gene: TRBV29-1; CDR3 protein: CSVRRGANEKLFF; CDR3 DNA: TGCAGCGTCCGCAGGGGGGCTAATGAAAAACTGTTTTTT
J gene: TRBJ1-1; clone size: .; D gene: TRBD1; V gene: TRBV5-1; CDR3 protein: CASSSGQTGTEAFF; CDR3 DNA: TGCGCCAGCAGCTCGGGACAGACGGGGACTGAAGCTTTCTTT
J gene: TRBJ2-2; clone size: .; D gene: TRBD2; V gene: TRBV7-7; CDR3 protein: CASSPRLAGEAGELFF; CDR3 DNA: TGTGCTAGCAGCCCCCGTCTAGCGGGAGAGGCCGGGGAGCTGTTTTTT
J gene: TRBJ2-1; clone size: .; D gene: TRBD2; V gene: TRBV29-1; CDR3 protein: CSVEETSGSDEQFF; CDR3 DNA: TGCAGCGTTGAAGAGACTAGCGGGAGCGATGAGCAGTTCTTC
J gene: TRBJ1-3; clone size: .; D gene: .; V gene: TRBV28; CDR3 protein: CASSSGGGSGNTIYF; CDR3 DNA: TGTGCCAGCAGCAGCGGGGGGGGCTCTGGAAACACCATATATTTT
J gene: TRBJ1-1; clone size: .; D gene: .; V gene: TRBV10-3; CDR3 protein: CAIRERTQNTEAFF; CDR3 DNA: TGTGCCATCAGAGAAAGGACACAGAACACTGAAGCTTTCTTT
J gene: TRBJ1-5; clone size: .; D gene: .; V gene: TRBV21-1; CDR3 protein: CASSKGQGESNQPQHF; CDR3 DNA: TGTGCCAGCAGCAAGGGGCAGGGTGAAAGCAATCAGCCCCAGCATTTT
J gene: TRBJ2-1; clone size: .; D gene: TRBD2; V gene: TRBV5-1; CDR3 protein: CASSPGLAGPLEQFF; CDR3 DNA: TGCGCCAGCAGCCCGGGACTAGCGGGACCCCTCGAGCAGTTCTTC
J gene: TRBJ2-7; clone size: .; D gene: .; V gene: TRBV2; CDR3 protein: CASTGSPYEQYF; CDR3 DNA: TGTGCCAGCACCGGGAGTCCCTACGAGCAGTACTTC
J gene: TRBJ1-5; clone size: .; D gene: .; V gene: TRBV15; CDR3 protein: CATSRGGGNQPQHF; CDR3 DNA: TGTGCCACCAGCAGAGGTGGGGGGAATCAGCCCCAGCATTTT
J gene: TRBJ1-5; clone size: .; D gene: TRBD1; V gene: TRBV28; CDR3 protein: CASTGGAEGGNQPQHF; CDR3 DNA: TGTGCCAGCACAGGGGGCGCAGAGGGGGGGAATCAGCCCCAGCATTTT
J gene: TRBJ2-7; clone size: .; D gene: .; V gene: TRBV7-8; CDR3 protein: CASSPLGSGTYEQYF; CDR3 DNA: TGTGCCAGCAGCCCCTTGGGTAGCGGAACCTACGAGCAGTACTTC
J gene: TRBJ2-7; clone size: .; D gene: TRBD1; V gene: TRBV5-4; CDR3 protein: CASSPKPTGGYNEQYF; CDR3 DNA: TGTGCCAGCAGCCCTAAACCGACAGGGGGCTACAACGAGCAGTACTTC
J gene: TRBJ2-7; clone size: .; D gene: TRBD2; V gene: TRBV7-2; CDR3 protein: CASSLAGGPYEQYF; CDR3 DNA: TGTGCCAGCAGCTTAGCGGGAGGGCCCTACGAGCAGTACTTC
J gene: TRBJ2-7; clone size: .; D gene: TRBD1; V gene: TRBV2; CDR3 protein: CASNPQGASYEQYF; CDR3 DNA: TGTGCCAGCAATCCACAGGGGGCTTCCTACGAGCAGTACTTC
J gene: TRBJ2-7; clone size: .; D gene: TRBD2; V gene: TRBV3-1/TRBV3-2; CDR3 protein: CATTTSGSVSEQYF; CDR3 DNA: TGTGCCACCACAACTAGCGGGAGTGTATCCGAGCAGTACTTC
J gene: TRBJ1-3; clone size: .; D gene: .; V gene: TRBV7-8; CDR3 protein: CASSSGGAEPLSGNTIYF; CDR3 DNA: TGTGCCAGCAGCTCGGGGGGGGCCGAGCCCCTTTCTGGAAACACCATATATTTT
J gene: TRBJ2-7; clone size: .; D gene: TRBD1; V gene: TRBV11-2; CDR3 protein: CASSLVGGQGVYEQYF; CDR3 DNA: TGTGCCAGCAGCTTAGTAGGGGGACAGGGAGTCTACGAGCAGTACTTC
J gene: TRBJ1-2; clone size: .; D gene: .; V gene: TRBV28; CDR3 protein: CASSSTDYGYTF; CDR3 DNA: TGTGCCAGCAGTTCGACTGACTATGGCTACACCTTC
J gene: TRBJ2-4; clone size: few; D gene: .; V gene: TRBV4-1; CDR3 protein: CASSQDRGNIQYF; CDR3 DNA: TGCGCCAGCAGCCAAGATAGGGGAAACATTCAGTACTTC
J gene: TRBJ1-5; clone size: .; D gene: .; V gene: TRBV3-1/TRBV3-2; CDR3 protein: CASSSHESNQPQHF; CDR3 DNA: TGTGCCAGCAGCTCCCACGAGAGCAATCAGCCCCAGCATTTT
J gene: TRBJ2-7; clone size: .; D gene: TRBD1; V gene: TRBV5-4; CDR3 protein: CASSLKGTEEQYF; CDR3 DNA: TGTGCCAGCAGCTTGAAAGGGACAGAAGAGCAGTACTTC
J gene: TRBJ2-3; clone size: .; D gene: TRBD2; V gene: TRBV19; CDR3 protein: CASSIERGTRTDTQYF; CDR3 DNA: TGTGCCAGTAGTATTGAGCGGGGCACCCGCACAGATACGCAGTATTTT
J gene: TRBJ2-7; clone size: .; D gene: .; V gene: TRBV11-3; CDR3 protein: CASSLVETGLYEQYF; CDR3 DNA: TGTGCCAGCAGCTTAGTGGAGACAGGCCTCTACGAGCAGTACTTC
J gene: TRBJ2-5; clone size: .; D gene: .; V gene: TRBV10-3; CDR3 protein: CAISASGRETQYF; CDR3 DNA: TGTGCCATCAGTGCCTCGGGTAGAGAGACCCAGTACTTC
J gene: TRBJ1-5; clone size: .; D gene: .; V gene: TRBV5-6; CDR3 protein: CASSFGGNQPQHF; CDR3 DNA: TGTGCCAGCAGCTTCGGGGGGAATCAGCCCCAGCATTTT
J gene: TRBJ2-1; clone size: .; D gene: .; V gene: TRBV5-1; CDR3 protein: CASSLLQRRNNEQFF; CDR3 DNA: TGCGCCAGCAGCTTGCTCCAGCGGAGGAACAATGAGCAGTTCTTC
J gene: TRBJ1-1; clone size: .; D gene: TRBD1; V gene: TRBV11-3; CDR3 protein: CASSYRGGGEAFF; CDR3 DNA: TGTGCCAGCAGCTACAGGGGAGGTGGTGAAGCTTTCTTT
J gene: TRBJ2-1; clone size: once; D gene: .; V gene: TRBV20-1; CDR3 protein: CSARGGHEQFF; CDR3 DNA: TGCAGTGCAAGAGGGGGGCATGAGCAGTTCTTC
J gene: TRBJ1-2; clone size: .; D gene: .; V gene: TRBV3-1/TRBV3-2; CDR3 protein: CASSLSPGYGYTF; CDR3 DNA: TGTGCCAGCAGCCTTTCTCCGGGCTATGGCTACACCTTC
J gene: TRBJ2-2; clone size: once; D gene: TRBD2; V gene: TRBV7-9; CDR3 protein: CASSRTRALAGGDTGELFF; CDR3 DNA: TGTGCCAGCAGCCGCACGAGGGCCCTAGCGGGAGGGGACACCGGGGAGCTGTTTTTT
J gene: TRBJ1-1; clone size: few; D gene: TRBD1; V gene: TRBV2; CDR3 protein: CASSPDRDDEAFF; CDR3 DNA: TGTGCCAGCAGCCCCGACAGGGATGATGAAGCTTTCTTT
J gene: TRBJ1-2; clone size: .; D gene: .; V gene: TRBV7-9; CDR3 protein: CASNLDSNYGYTF; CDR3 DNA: TGTGCCAGCAACCTGGACAGTAACTATGGCTACACCTTC
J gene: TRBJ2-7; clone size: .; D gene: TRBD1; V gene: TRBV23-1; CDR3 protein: CASSQGQVDEQYF; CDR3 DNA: TGCGCCAGCAGTCAGGGACAGGTGGACGAGCAGTACTTC
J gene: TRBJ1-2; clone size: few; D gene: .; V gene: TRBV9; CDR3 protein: CASSLQGWGGYTF; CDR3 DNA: TGTGCCAGCAGCTTACAGGGATGGGGTGGCTACACCTTC